Listed below are T cell receptor beta chains from one sample, sequenced in a study of blood T cell repertoires in COVID-19. Generated by immunoSEQ multiplex PCR, the TCRdb table keeps only in-frame clones and is missing some. The profile shows fewer than 30,000 clones, 65% to 90% of them singletons. The sequencing sample was made of peripheral blood. Every receptor here comes from a human donor in a cohort sampled during active COVID-19. CDR3s include the opening cysteine and the closing phenylalanine or tryptophan. Each record gives: CDR3 length, V gene, D gene, J gene, clone size, CDR3 DNA, CDR3 protein. The D gene is left open where the match is weak. Only some rows state a clone size, as once, few, many or a class for expanded clones.

len: 17
v_gene: TRBV7-8
d_gene: TRBD2
j_gene: TRBJ2-3
abundance: .
CDR3nt: TGTGCCAGCAGCTTGACTAGCGGGGGGTCCCGTGCAGATACGCAGTATTTT
CDR3aa: CASSLTSGGSRADTQYF

len: 20
v_gene: TRBV7-6
d_gene: TRBD2
j_gene: TRBJ2-2
abundance: once
CDR3nt: TGTGCCAGCAGCTGGGGACTAGCGGGGGAAGGGGTCGTCAACACCGGGGAGCTGTTTTTT
CDR3aa: CASSWGLAGEGVVNTGELFF

len: 13
v_gene: TRBV9
d_gene: .
j_gene: TRBJ2-7
abundance: once
CDR3nt: TGTGCCAGCGGGGCAGGGATAGAATACGAGCAGTACTTC
CDR3aa: CASGAGIEYEQYF

len: 13
v_gene: TRBV3-1/TRBV3-2
d_gene: TRBD1
j_gene: TRBJ1-2
abundance: .
CDR3nt: TGTGCCAGCAGAGTTCAGGGGGCGCGCGGCTACACCTTC
CDR3aa: CASRVQGARGYTF

len: 15
v_gene: TRBV11-2
d_gene: .
j_gene: TRBJ1-1
abundance: .
CDR3nt: TGTGCCAGCAGCTTGGAGGGGAGAAAGGACACTGAAGCTTTCTTT
CDR3aa: CASSLEGRKDTEAFF

len: 13
v_gene: TRBV4-3
d_gene: .
j_gene: TRBJ2-7
abundance: .
CDR3nt: TGCGCCAGCAGCCAACAAACAACCTACGAGCAGTACTTC
CDR3aa: CASSQQTTYEQYF

len: 16
v_gene: TRBV11-1
d_gene: TRBD2
j_gene: TRBJ2-2
abundance: .
CDR3nt: TGTGCCAGCAGCCCTGTGATAGCGGGGGGCCTCGGGGAGCTGTTTTTT
CDR3aa: CASSPVIAGGLGELFF

len: 14
v_gene: TRBV9
d_gene: TRBD2
j_gene: TRBJ2-7
abundance: .
CDR3nt: TGTGCCAGCAGCCACGGGACTAGCTACGACGAGCAGTACTTC
CDR3aa: CASSHGTSYDEQYF

len: 14
v_gene: TRBV7-2
d_gene: TRBD2
j_gene: TRBJ2-7
abundance: .
CDR3nt: TGTGCCAGCAGCCAGAGCGGGGGGGGATACGAGCAGTACTTC
CDR3aa: CASSQSGGGYEQYF

len: 17
v_gene: TRBV6-1
d_gene: .
j_gene: TRBJ1-3
abundance: .
CDR3nt: TGTGCCAGCAGTGAAGCGAAGGGCAGGGTCTCCGGAAACACCATATATTTT
CDR3aa: CASSEAKGRVSGNTIYF

len: 12
v_gene: TRBV18
d_gene: .
j_gene: TRBJ2-7
abundance: .
CDR3nt: TGTGCCAGCTCACCAGACATAAACGAGCAGTACTTC
CDR3aa: CASSPDINEQYF

len: 15
v_gene: TRBV2
d_gene: TRBD2
j_gene: TRBJ2-7
abundance: .
CDR3nt: TGTGCCAGCAGTATTCTAGCGGGGGGTGCCAGGGAGCAGTACTTC
CDR3aa: CASSILAGGAREQYF

len: 12
v_gene: TRBV11-1
d_gene: TRBD1
j_gene: TRBJ2-7
abundance: .
CDR3nt: TGTGCCAGCAGCTGGGACAGCTACGAGCAGTACTTC
CDR3aa: CASSWDSYEQYF

len: 17
v_gene: TRBV2
d_gene: TRBD2
j_gene: TRBJ2-7
abundance: .
CDR3nt: TGTGCCAGCAGTGAAGGTCGTAGGGGACTAGCCGGTTTGGAGCAGTACTTC
CDR3aa: CASSEGRRGLAGLEQYF

len: 15
v_gene: TRBV7-3
d_gene: TRBD1
j_gene: TRBJ1-2
abundance: .
CDR3nt: TGTGCCAGCAGCCCGGACGGGACAGGGAACTATGGCTACACCTTC
CDR3aa: CASSPDGTGNYGYTF

len: 15
v_gene: TRBV7-2
d_gene: .
j_gene: TRBJ1-4
abundance: .
CDR3nt: TGTGCCAGCAGACCTGACAGCTCAACTAATGAAAAACTGTTTTTT
CDR3aa: CASRPDSSTNEKLFF

len: 12
v_gene: TRBV5-5
d_gene: TRBD1
j_gene: TRBJ1-1
abundance: .
CDR3nt: TGTGCCAGCAGCGCGGGACAGCGTGAAGCTTTCTTT
CDR3aa: CASSAGQREAFF